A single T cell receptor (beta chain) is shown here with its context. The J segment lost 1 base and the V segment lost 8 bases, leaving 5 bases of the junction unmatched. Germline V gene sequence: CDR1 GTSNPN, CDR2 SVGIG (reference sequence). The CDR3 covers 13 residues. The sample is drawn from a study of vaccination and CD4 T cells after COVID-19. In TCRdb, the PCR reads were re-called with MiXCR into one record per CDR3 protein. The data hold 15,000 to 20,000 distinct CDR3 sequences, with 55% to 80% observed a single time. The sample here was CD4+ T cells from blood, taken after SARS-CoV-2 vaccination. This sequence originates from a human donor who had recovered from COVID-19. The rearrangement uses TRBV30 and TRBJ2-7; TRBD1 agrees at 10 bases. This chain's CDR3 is CAGTGEGSYEQYF. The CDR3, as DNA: TGTGCCGGGACAGGGGAAGGATCCTACGAGCAGTACTTC.